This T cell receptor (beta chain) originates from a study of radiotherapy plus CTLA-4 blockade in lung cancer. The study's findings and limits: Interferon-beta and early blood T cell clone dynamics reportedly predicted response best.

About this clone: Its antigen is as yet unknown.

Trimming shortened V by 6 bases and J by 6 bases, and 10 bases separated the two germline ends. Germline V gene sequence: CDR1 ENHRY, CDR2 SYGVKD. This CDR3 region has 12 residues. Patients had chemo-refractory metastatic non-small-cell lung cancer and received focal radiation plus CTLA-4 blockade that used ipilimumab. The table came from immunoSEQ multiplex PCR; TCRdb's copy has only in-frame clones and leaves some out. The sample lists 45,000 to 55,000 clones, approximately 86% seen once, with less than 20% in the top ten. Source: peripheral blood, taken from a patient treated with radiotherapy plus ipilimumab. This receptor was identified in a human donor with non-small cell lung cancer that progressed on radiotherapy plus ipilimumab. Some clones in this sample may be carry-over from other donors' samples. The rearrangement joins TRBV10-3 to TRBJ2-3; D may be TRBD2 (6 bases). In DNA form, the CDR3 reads TGTGCCATCAGAGCGGAGGGGGATACGCAGTATTTT. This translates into CAIRAEGDTQYF.